This TCR beta chain was sequenced for a study of cytomegalovirus exposure and HLA in healthy donors. On the study more broadly: T cells numbering about 200 million yielded around 120 million unique TCR beta sequences in an earlier analysis.

The PCR made use of 60 Vbeta and 13 Jbeta primers. The assay was immunoSEQ multiplex PCR, and TCRdb's table has in-frame clones only and misses some. The sample shows 150,000 to 200,000 clones, approximately 80% of them seen only once. Germline V CDR1 and CDR2: LNHDA, SQIVND (reference sequence). The V gene end was trimmed by 6 bases and the J gene end by 0 bases; junction bases not matched to a gene: 7. The CDR3 is 16 residues long. General study results and limits: A prior analysis recorded that most TCR beta V segments were productive about 87% or about 30% of the time. In a later analysis, TCR beta V- and J-gene trimming was associated with a missense DCLRE1C variant. Later analysis identified several of the most significant clusters that appeared linked to common viral pathogens.

There are a few counts of this clone. Its antigen remains unknown. The J gene is TRBJ2-7, the V gene TRBV19, with 11 bases fitting TRBD2. The TCR comes from a man younger than 35 in good health and CMV-seropositive. Sequenced sample: PBMCs. CDR3 protein: CASRKTTSGSSYEQYF. Written as DNA, the CDR3 is TGTGCCAGTAGGAAAACAACTAGCGGGAGCTCCTACGAGCAGTACTTC. The complete variable domain, with remaining parts taken from reference TRBV19 and TRBJ2-7, reads DGGITQSPKYLFRKEGQNVTLSCEQNLNHDAMYWYRQDPGQGLRLIYYSQIVNDFQKGDIAEGYSVSREKKESFPLTVTSAQKNPTAFYLCASRKTTSGSSYEQYFGPGTRLTVT.